This T cell receptor beta chain was captured in a study of blood T cell repertoires in COVID-19. Per the original methods: Amplification of reference gene primers was used by the study to estimate nucleated cell counts. TCRdb's copy holds only in-frame clones and misses some; the assay was immunoSEQ multiplex PCR. V, J and clone size were drawn from that table, and D and trimming were deduced from the DNA. The sample has 65,000 to 95,000 clones; 85% are singletons. CDR1 is MDHEN and CDR2 is SYDVKM in the germline V gene. This CDR3 contains 14 residues. The germline V and J ends were trimmed by 6 bases and 7 bases, with 18 bases remaining between them. This clone is a singleton in its sample.

Material: peripheral blood. V and J are TRBV28 and TRBJ2-5; possibly TRBD2 for D (6 bases). The clonotype comes from an elderly man with active or convalescent COVID-19. The CDR3 protein is CASSPGGEPTTQYF. The CDR3 nucleotides read TGTGCCAGCAGCCCCGGGGGAGAGCCTACGACCCAGTACTTC. Based on the CDR3 plus reference TRBV28 and TRBJ2-5, the full variable domain is DVKVTQSSRYLVKRTGEKVFLECVQDMDHENMFWYRQDPGLGLRLIYFSYDVKMKEKGDIPEGYSVSREKKERFSLILESASTNQTSMYLCASSPGGEPTTQYFGPGTRLLVL.